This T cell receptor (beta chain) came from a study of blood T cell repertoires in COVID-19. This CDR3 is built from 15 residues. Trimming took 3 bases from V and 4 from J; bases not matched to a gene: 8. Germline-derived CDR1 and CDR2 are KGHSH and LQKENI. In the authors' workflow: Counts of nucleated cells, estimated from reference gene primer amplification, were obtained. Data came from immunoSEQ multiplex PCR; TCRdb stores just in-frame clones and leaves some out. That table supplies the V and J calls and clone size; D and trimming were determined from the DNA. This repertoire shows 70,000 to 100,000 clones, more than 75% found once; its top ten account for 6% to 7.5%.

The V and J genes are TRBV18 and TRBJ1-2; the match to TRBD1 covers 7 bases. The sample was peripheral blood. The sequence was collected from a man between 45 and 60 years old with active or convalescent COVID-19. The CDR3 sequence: CASSPGGQSPYGYTF. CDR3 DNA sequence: TGTGCCAGCTCACCGGGGGGACAGTCCCCCTATGGCTACACCTTC.